This TCR beta chain was profiled in a study of identical twins. This clonotype was picked up a small number of times. Its antigen is not known. TCRdb fed the 5' RACE reads into MiXCR, producing one record per CDR3 protein. Of 250,000 or so distinct CDR3 sequences in the sample, approximately 11% are singletons; the top ten hold 4% to 5%. Study-wide results and limits: Zero-insertion analyses might be partly confounded by invariant T cells like MAIT and iNKT.

The V end was cut by 0 bases, the J end by 4 bases, with 12 bases between. Germline lookup yields CDR1 DFQATT and CDR2 SNEGSKA (reference sequence). This CDR3 spans 15 amino acids. Another study also made use of these data, one on yellow fever vaccine responses in identical twins.

The V call is TRBV20-1, the J call TRBJ1-4; D might be TRBD1 (5 bases). The sequence was obtained from a woman between 18 and 30 years old in good health. Sequencing used memory (CD45RO+) T cells sorted from blood. The CDR3, as DNA: TGCAGTGCTAGAGACGTCGGCAGGGTTAATGAAAAACTGTTTTTT. This translates into CSARDVGRVNEKLFF.